Listed below are T cell receptor beta chains from one sample, sequenced in a study of T cell repertoires in cytomegalovirus infection. Their antigens remain unidentified. TCRdb re-derived calls from the reads in MiXCR, one entry per CDR3 protein. The table has 650,000 to 850,000 distinct CDR3 sequences, 29% seen once. Source: cultured CD8+ T cells from PBMCs, taken from culture after CMV antigen stimulation. The source is a human donor in good health (CMV status not recorded). Some clones in this sample may be carry-over from other donors' samples. Each CDR3 is given with its conserved first and last residue. The D gene is left open where the match is weak.

TRBV4-3 | . | CASSQGRTATEAFF
TRBV3-1 | . | CASSQEKAYQPQHF
TRBV19 | TRBD1 | CASSLPRTGIGEQYF
TRBV12-3/TRBV12-4 | TRBD1 | CASSWSGTGGSYEQYF
TRBV11-2 | . | CASSRAGEPSSGNTIYF
TRBV7-9 | TRBD1 | CASSLDRGGHEQYF
TRBV6-2/TRBV6-3 | . | CASSYVGIYNEQFF
TRBV10-2 | TRBD1 | CASSEPPDRESSLIDGYTF
TRBV4-1 | TRBD1 | CASSHRTGNTGELFF
TRBV23-1 | . | CASSQSRGPYYSNQPQHF
TRBV4-1 | . | CASSQAPQGKDIQYF
TRBV12-3/TRBV12-4 | TRBD1 | CASRPGQGNEQYF
TRBV19 | TRBD2 | CASSTYPPSGLAKNIQYF
TRBV6-1 | TRBD2 | CASSEEAAGGGNEQFF
TRBV2 | . | CASRVRNQPQHF
TRBV15 | . | CATSGDTNQPQHF
TRBV27 | TRBD2 | CASRPGLAGGTGQETQYF
TRBV11-3 | . | CASSPGSSSGANVLTF
TRBV6-2/TRBV6-3 | . | CASSYLRGSAEAFF
TRBV7-2 | . | CASSSTRELNSPLHF
TRBV6-2/TRBV6-3 | . | CASSYEHPGLSTDTQYF
TRBV7-9 | TRBD1 | CASFRDRVYGPETQYF
TRBV6-1 | TRBD1 | CASSGQGASLGQPQHF
TRBV10-3 | TRBD1 | CAISVGQGTYEQYF
TRBV11-2 | TRBD2 | CASSPILAGGQDTQYF
TRBV6-2/TRBV6-3 | . | CASSYGRGPNTQYF
TRBV11-2 | TRBD1 | CASSPGQGETGTEAFF
TRBV7-9 | . | CASSSHVEGELFF
TRBV19 | . | CASSAAGDSFYEQYF
TRBV6-6 | . | CASSYEGKEMYEQYF
TRBV11-2 | . | CASSPAEQGFSYNEQFF
TRBV7-3 | TRBD2 | CASGPSGGADTQYF
TRBV19 | . | CASRWADSPSNQPQHF
TRBV11-2 | . | CASSLSGRGVFF
TRBV9 | TRBD2 | CASSVGLARRDEQYF
TRBV27 | . | CASSPRPYTGELFF
TRBV4-2 | . | CASSQEARSTDTQYF
TRBV2 | . | CASSERQAEAFF
TRBV7-8 | TRBD1 | CASSLPRGGSNTEAFF
TRBV7-9 | . | CASSLIEGVSSGNTIYF
TRBV15 | . | CATSRDRSINQPQHF
TRBV5-5 | TRBD2 | CASSLGLADLFF
TRBV7-2 | . | CASSLKSTDTQYF
TRBV7-8 | . | CASSGRQITGELFF
TRBV7-9 | . | CASSPPPHLEAFF
TRBV29-1 | . | CSVPSNTEAFF
TRBV20-1 | . | CSARGNQGYEQYF
TRBV7-2 | TRBD2 | CASSSPVVAGGPPDTQYF
TRBV5-5 | . | CASSLRGSTEAFF
TRBV12-3/TRBV12-4 | TRBD2 | CASSLAGAFSTDTQYF